The clone carrying this TCR beta chain has a handful of counts. The antigen is unknown. These data belong to a study of T cell repertoires in cytomegalovirus infection. Study in general: Public TCR beta signatures indicated both CMV infection and matching HLA type.

V dropped 1 base and J dropped 6 bases, with 19 bases sitting between them. Germline V gene data show CDR1 as SEHNR and CDR2 as FQNEAQ (reference sequence). The CDR3 is 17 residues long. TCRdb called the reads again in MiXCR, with one record for every CDR3 protein. There are hundreds of thousands of distinct CDR3 sequences in the sample; roughly 17% occur only once, and around 11% lies in the top ten. General study points: Within the response measured ex vivo, HLA-C-restricted CMV-specific TCR beta clonotypes were dominant. The cumulative frequency of public TCR beta families distinguished individuals who carried CMV together with the relevant HLA.

Sequencing was performed on PBMCs. The genes are TRBV7-9 and TRBJ2-4; D could derive from TRBD1 or TRBD2 (6 bases each). The source of this sequence is a human donor in good health (CMV status not recorded). Some clones in this sample may be carry-over from other donors' samples. The CDR3 DNA sequence: TGTGCCAGCAGCTTAGGGGGGTCGGGGGCCTCCGGAAACATTCAGTACTTC. Protein: CASSLGGSGASGNIQYF.